The entry below describes one T cell receptor beta chain. This sample is drawn from a study of blood T cell repertoires in COVID-19. Study details: PBMCs, B-cell-depleted T cells, or T cells provided the cDNA or gDNA that made up the material.

Germline CDR1 is LNHDA and CDR2 is SQIVND (reference sequence). The CDR3 covers 17 residues. V lost 5 bases and J lost 0; bases outside the gene matches: 7. Authors' data handling: Estimation of nucleated cell counts was performed using reference gene primer amplification. The method was immunoSEQ multiplex PCR; TCRdb's version includes in-frame clones alone and lacks a portion of them. That table supplies the V and J calls and clone size; D and trimming were determined from the DNA. Among 180,000 or so clones, about four fifths were seen once, and the ten largest hold 9.5% to 11%. Sequencing was performed on PBMCs or T cells enriched from blood (not recorded which). The sequence was obtained from a man over 45 who had recovered from COVID-19. The gene calls are TRBV19 and TRBJ2-4, with 10 bases identical to TRBD1. This CDR3 reads CASSSLGQGVAKNIQYF. Here the CDR3 DNA reads TGTGCCAGTAGTTCCCTTGGACAGGGGGTAGCCAAAAACATTCAGTACTTC.